This TCR beta chain comes out of a study of blood T cell repertoires in COVID-19. Data came from immunoSEQ multiplex PCR; TCRdb stores just in-frame clones and leaves some out. The repertoire has some 410,000 clones, roughly 90% of them found once; the top ten carry over 0.9%. The germline V gene encodes CDR1 SGDLS and CDR2 YYNGEE. The V and J ends lost 3 bases and 0 bases, in that order; junction bases with no gene match: 3. The CDR3 is 15 amino acids. Donors were grouped by their self-reported clinical history. This TCR derives from a woman aged 25 to 45 with acute COVID-19. Sample: PBMCs or T cells enriched from blood (not recorded which). The chain recombines TRBV9 with TRBJ2-1; the match to TRBD1 covers 7 bases. In DNA form, the CDR3 reads TGTGCCAGCAGCGAGACAGGGAACTCCTACAATGAGCAGTTCTTC. It translates to CASSETGNSYNEQFF.